These T cell receptor beta chains were read from a single sample in a study of T cell responses to AZD1222 COVID-19 vaccine. The repertoire was sequenced with immunoSEQ multiplex PCR; TCRdb's copy has only in-frame clones and lacks some. The data show 110,000 or so clones, roughly 84% seen once. The input for sequencing was peripheral blood, taken 28 days after the second AZD1222 dose. All receptors derive from an adult who received the AZD1222 COVID-19 vaccine. Each CDR3 is given with its conserved first and last residue. The D gene is left open where the match is weak. The listing skips clone size in some rows; elsewhere it reads once, few, many or a size class.

length	size	V	D	J	CDR3	DNA
13	-	TRBV19	-	TRBJ1-2	CASSKRGIYGYTF	TGTGCCAGTAGTAAGAGGGGAATCTATGGCTACACCTTC
14	-	TRBV5-1	-	TRBJ1-1	CASSHRDFNTEAFF	TGCGCCAGCAGTCACAGGGATTTTAACACTGAAGCTTTCTTT
16	-	TRBV18	-	TRBJ1-2	CASSPLRGGHDYGYTF	TGTGCCAGCTCACCACTAAGGGGGGGGCACGACTATGGCTACACCTTC
19	-	TRBV13	TRBD2	TRBJ2-1	CASSVSSGTSGGRYNEQFF	TGTGCCAGCAGCGTATCCTCCGGGACTAGCGGGGGGCGCTACAATGAGCAGTTCTTC
15	-	TRBV5-1	TRBD2	TRBJ2-4	CASSSATSGQNIQYF	TGCGCCAGCAGCTCCGCAACTAGCGGGCAAAACATTCAGTACTTC
14	-	TRBV11-1	-	TRBJ1-2	CASSLAPRDYGYTF	TGTGCCAGCAGCTTAGCGCCCAGGGACTATGGCTACACCTTC
14	-	TRBV5-4	TRBD1	TRBJ2-7	CASSSGTDSYEQYF	TGTGCCAGCAGCTCAGGGACAGACTCCTACGAGCAGTACTTC
15	-	TRBV27	-	TRBJ2-2	CASRFLDFNTGELFF	TGTGCCAGCAGGTTCCTAGATTTCAACACCGGGGAGCTGTTTTTT
12	-	TRBV12-3/TRBV12-4	-	TRBJ1-2	CASSFLAGGYTF	TGTGCCAGCAGTTTCTTAGCTGGTGGCTACACCTTC
16	few	TRBV5-1	TRBD1	TRBJ1-4	CASSSDQGAEGEKLFF	TGCGCCAGCAGCTCAGACCAGGGGGCTGAAGGTGAAAAACTGTTTTTT
13	-	TRBV30	-	TRBJ1-1	CAWRGRRDTEAFF	TGTGCCTGGAGGGGGCGAAGGGACACTGAAGCTTTCTTT
14	-	TRBV18	TRBD1	TRBJ2-7	CASSFRQGVDEQYF	TGTGCCAGCTCATTCCGACAGGGTGTCGACGAGCAGTACTTC
11	-	TRBV5-4	-	TRBJ2-1	CASSLAYEQFF	TGTGCCAGCAGCTTGGCCTATGAGCAGTTCTTC
15	-	TRBV4-3	TRBD1	TRBJ1-2	CASSQEGQGSYGYTF	TGCGCCAGCAGCCAAGAGGGACAGGGTAGCTATGGCTACACCTTC
11	-	TRBV10-3	TRBD1	TRBJ2-1	CAISAGTGEFF	TGTGCCATCAGTGCCGGGACAGGGGAGTTCTTC
18	once	TRBV7-2	-	TRBJ2-3	CASSLASEGSFRTDTQYF	TGTGCCAGCAGCTTAGCCAGTGAAGGTTCCTTTCGTACTGATACGCAGTATTTT
17	-	TRBV25-1	-	TRBJ2-5	CASSEFLGGILLGTQYF	TGTGCCAGCAGTGAATTTCTGGGCGGTATATTATTAGGGACCCAGTACTTC
17	-	TRBV4-1	-	TRBJ2-2	CASSQLTNRVDSGELFF	TGCGCCAGCAGCCAGTTGACCAATAGGGTAGATTCCGGGGAGCTGTTTTTT
17	-	TRBV7-2	TRBD2	TRBJ2-7	CASSLLPGLAEIYEQYF	TGTGCCAGCAGCTTACTACCGGGACTAGCGGAGATTTACGAGCAGTACTTC
13	-	TRBV12-3/TRBV12-4	TRBD1	TRBJ2-7	CASTPDRVYEQYF	TGTGCCAGCACCCCGGACAGGGTCTACGAGCAGTACTTC
17	-	TRBV29-1	-	TRBJ2-5	CSVAGGRVWALQETQYF	TGCAGCGTTGCCGGGGGGCGGGTCTGGGCGCTCCAAGAGACCCAGTACTTC
14	-	TRBV4-3	TRBD1	TRBJ1-5	CASSQSTGGQPQHF	TGCGCCAGCAGCCAGTCGACAGGGGGTCAGCCCCAGCATTTT
14	-	TRBV7-9	TRBD1	TRBJ2-7	CASSLGRGLGEQYF	TGTGCCAGCAGCTTAGGTAGGGGGCTAGGGGAGCAGTACTTC
15	many	TRBV30	-	TRBJ2-2	CAWSAPDRNTGELFF	TGTGCCTGGAGTGCTCCCGACAGGAACACCGGGGAGCTGTTTTTT
16	-	TRBV4-1	TRBD2	TRBJ2-7	CASSQLAGGNSYEQYF	TGCGCCAGCAGCCAACTAGCGGGAGGTAACTCCTACGAGCAGTACTTC
12	few	TRBV30	-	TRBJ1-2	CAWISPNYGYTF	TGTGCCTGGATCTCCCCTAACTATGGCTACACCTTC
13	-	TRBV2	-	TRBJ1-1	CASRGHPNTEAFF	TGTGCCAGCAGAGGACATCCGAACACTGAAGCTTTCTTT
17	-	TRBV25-1	-	TRBJ1-1	CASSEGVKARAPPEAFF	TGTGCCAGCAGTGAAGGGGTTAAGGCGCGGGCCCCTCCTGAAGCTTTCTTT
13	-	TRBV12-3/TRBV12-4	-	TRBJ2-6	CASSASGANVLTF	TGTGCCAGCTCAGCCTCTGGGGCCAACGTCCTGACTTTC
14	-	TRBV19	-	TRBJ1-1	CASSPGTVNTEAFF	TGTGCCAGTAGTCCGGGGACGGTTAACACTGAAGCTTTCTTT
15	-	TRBV11-2	TRBD1	TRBJ1-2	CASRDRDRGYYGYTF	TGTGCCAGCAGAGACCGGGACAGGGGTTACTATGGCTACACCTTC
14	-	TRBV28	-	TRBJ2-7	CASSFAGAARQQYF	TGTGCCAGCAGTTTTGCAGGCGCCGCTCGGCAGCAGTACTTC
19	-	TRBV9	TRBD2	TRBJ2-3	CASSVAFMGLAGETDTQYF	TGTGCCAGCAGCGTAGCGTTTATGGGGCTAGCGGGAGAAACAGATACGCAGTATTTT
13	-	TRBV7-9	-	TRBJ2-3	CASTPGWADTQYF	TGTGCCAGTACTCCTGGGTGGGCAGATACGCAGTATTTT
14	-	TRBV11-2	TRBD2	TRBJ2-7	CASSFGRRGYEQYF	TGTGCCAGCAGCTTCGGGAGGAGAGGATACGAGCAGTACTTC
15	once	TRBV5-1	TRBD1	TRBJ2-5	CASTDRGAYQETQYF	TGCGCCAGCACCGACAGGGGTGCTTACCAAGAGACCCAGTACTTC
17	-	TRBV6-1	TRBD2	TRBJ2-7	CASSALAGGPLFYEQYF	TGTGCCAGCAGTGCCTTAGCGGGAGGGCCTCTTTTTTACGAGCAGTACTTC